These 18 T cell receptor beta chains were all obtained from the same sample, sequenced in a study of long-term antiretroviral therapy in people with HIV. The assay used was immunoSEQ (version v3.0), run at survey level. Assay: immunoSEQ multiplex PCR; the TCRdb copy retains only in-frame clones and omits some. The sample records about 29,000 clones, roughly 96% being singletons. The material sequenced was unsorted PBMCs, taken 5.3 years after starting antiretroviral therapy. The receptors originated from a man younger than 45 with HIV.

This chain connects TRBV7-6 to TRBJ2-3, with D unclear. Trimming pared 5 bases from V and 5 bases from J, leaving 11 bases between. The CDR3 totals 13 residues. Looked up from germline, CDR1 is SGHVS and CDR2 is FNYEAQ. The CDR3 sequence: CASSRATIDTQYF. In DNA, the CDR3 is TGTGCCAGCAGCCGGGCGACGATAGATACGCAGTATTTT. Variable domain in full (rest from reference TRBV7-6 and TRBJ2-3): GAGVSQSPRYKVTKRGQDVALRCDPISGHVSLYWYRQALGQGPEFLTYFNYEAQQDKSGLPNDRFSAERPEGSISTLTIQRTEQRDSAMYRCASSRATIDTQYFGPGTRLTVL.

The rearrangement links TRBV4-2 to TRBJ2-5; D possibly corresponds to TRBD2 (6 bases). The CDR3 is 13 residues long. The V end was cut by 4 bases, the J end by 5 bases, with 11 bases between. Germline CDR1 is LGHNA and CDR2 is YNFKEQ. The DNA for the CDR3 is TGTGCCAGCAGCCCCCAGGAGGGGGAGACCCAGTACTTC. Translating gives CASSPQEGETQYF.

The chain has TRBV4-1 and TRBJ1-1; 10 nucleotides line up with TRBD1. Germline V lookup: CDR1 MGHRA, CDR2 YSYEKL. With 3 bases clipped from V and 0 bases from J, the junction kept 10 bases outside the gene matches. This CDR3 is built from 18 residues. The DNA for the CDR3 is TGCGCCAGCAGCCAGGCCGGGACAGGGGTTTTGATGAACACTGAAGCTTTCTTT. Translated: CASSQAGTGVLMNTEAFF.

The rearrangement links TRBV10-3 to TRBJ2-5; the D is unclear. The germline CDR1 and CDR2 sequences are ENHRY and SYGVKD. Trimming shortened V by 2 bases and J by 3 bases, and 4 bases separated the two germline ends. There are 12 residues in the CDR3. The CDR3: CAISEVKETQYF. The CDR3 DNA follows: TGTGCCATCAGTGAGGTGAAAGAGACCCAGTACTTC.

The sample holds one count of this clone. This chain uses TRBV29-1 with TRBJ2-7; 10 nucleotides line up with TRBD1. The CDR3 covers 13 residues. In germline, CDR1 is SQVTM, CDR2 ANQGSEA. The V and J ends lost 5 bases and 2 bases, in that order; junction bases with no gene match: 3. The CDR3 region is CSVTGTGAYEQYF. The CDR3, as DNA: TGCAGCGTTACCGGGACAGGGGCCTACGAGCAGTACTTC.

This rearrangement joins TRBV19 to TRBJ1-2; a weak D match, TRBD1 (5 bases). Trimming removed 3 bases at V and 7 bases at J, with 21 bases between. Germline V gene lookup returns CDR1 LNHDA and CDR2 SQIVND (reference sequence). The CDR3 is made up of 16 amino acids. CDR3 residues: CASSMDVRGIISGYTF. The CDR3 DNA is TGTGCCAGTAGTATGGACGTGAGGGGAATCATCTCTGGCTACACCTTC.

The rearrangement links TRBV10-3 to TRBJ1-1; TRBD1 matches 8 bases. There are 14 residues in the CDR3. Trimming took 11 bases from V and 3 from J; bases not matched to a gene: 11. Germline values: CDR1 ENHRY, CDR2 SYGVKD. As DNA, the CDR3 is TGTGCCGCCAGGGGAGCAGGGGGCGACACTGAAGCTTTCTTT. Its protein is CAARGAGGDTEAFF.

The genes are TRBV7-6 and TRBJ2-7, with D tentatively TRBD1 or TRBD2 (6 bases each). The germline CDR1 and CDR2 sequences are SGHVS and FNYEAQ. The CDR3 has 14 residues. V lost 5 bases to trimming and J lost 4 bases, with 15 bases between them. CDR3 sequence reads: CASSLQGLGYEQYF. The CDR3 DNA reads TGTGCCAGCAGCCTACAGGGACTCGGGTACGAGCAGTACTTC.

This chain links TRBV5-6 with TRBJ1-4; 10 positions agree with TRBD1. Germline V CDR1 and CDR2: SGHDT, YYEEEE. The CDR3 covers 17 residues. Losses at the gene ends were 2 bases for V and 7 bases for J; bases not matched to a gene: 11. This CDR3 is CASSFRATGQGGEKLFF. The CDR3 DNA reads as TGTGCCAGCAGCTTCCGAGCCACTGGACAGGGGGGTGAAAAACTGTTTTTT.

The chain links TRBV11-2 to TRBJ2-3; the match to TRBD2 covers 11 bases. This CDR3 has 17 amino acids. The V gene's germline CDR1 is SGHAT and CDR2 FQNNGV. V dropped 1 base and J dropped 2; count of bases not matched to a gene: 5. Here the CDR3 reads CASSLVPSGGPTDTQYF. The CDR3 nucleotides are TGTGCCAGCAGCTTAGTTCCTAGCGGGGGGCCCACAGATACGCAGTATTTT.

The genes are TRBV2 and TRBJ1-6; a possible D gene is TRBD1 (5 bases). V lost 7 bases, J lost 3 bases, and 10 bases lay in between. Germline values: CDR1 SNHLY, CDR2 FYNNEI. This CDR3 spans 14 amino acids. The CDR3 bases are TGTGCCAGCATGGGGCGGGTCTATAATTCACCCCTCCACTTT. It yields the protein CASMGRVYNSPLHF.

The gene calls are TRBV4-2 and TRBJ2-1; D is perhaps TRBD2 (6 bases). V gave up 6 bases and J gave up 2 bases, with 14 bases separating them. CDR3 length: 15 amino acids. Germline V gives CDR1 LGHNA, CDR2 YNFKEQ. CDR3 protein: CASSTSGVTYNEQFF. CDR3 coding DNA: TGTGCCAGCAGTACCTCGGGAGTAACCTACAATGAGCAGTTCTTC.

The chain combines TRBV27 with TRBJ1-5; TRBD1 might be the D (6 bases). Germline loops: CDR1 MNHEY, CDR2 SMNVEV (reference sequence). V lost 3 bases to trimming and J lost 4 bases, with 7 bases between them. This CDR3 has 13 residues. For the CDR3, the DNA is TGTGCCAGCAGTTTCCAGGGGAATCAGCCCCAGCATTTT. It encodes CASSFQGNQPQHF.

Points on this clone: The DNA is omitted, as the CDR3 cannot be located on it reliably, and the CDR3 follows TCRdb's listing. The chain recombines TRBV19 with TRBJ1-1. CDR1 LNHDA and CDR2 SQIVND come from the germline V gene (reference sequence). Termini included, the CDR3 measures 10 amino acids. The CDR3 sequence is CASFGAGAFF.

The chain has TRBV9 and TRBJ1-1; D not resolved. Trimming cost V 0 bases and J 0 bases, with 6 bases left between them. The CDR3 consists of 14 residues. CDR1 is SGDLS, CDR2 YYNGEE, per germline. CDR3 in DNA: TGTGCCAGCAGCGTAGGTACGGTGAACACTGAAGCTTTCTTT. This sequence encodes CASSVGTVNTEAFF. Full variable domain (missing parts from reference TRBV9 and TRBJ1-1): DSGVTQTPKHLITATGQRVTLRCSPRSGDLSVYWYQQSLDQGLQFLIQYYNGEERAKGNILERFSAQQFPDLHSELNLSSLELGDSALYFCASSVGTVNTEAFFGQGTRLTVV.

V gene TRBV21-1 combines with J gene TRBJ2-7; the table's D call of TRBD2 was not tested on the DNA. TRBV21-1 is a known pseudogene. This CDR3 spans 17 amino acids. CDR3 nucleotides: TGTGCCAGCTACGATTCAACCTTAGCGGGATATCAAAACGAGCAGTACTTC. The encoded protein is CASYDSTLAGYQNEQYF.

This chain uses TRBV7-9 with TRBJ1-4; the D gene is possibly TRBD1 (5 bases). The germline V and J ends were trimmed by 5 bases and 0 bases, with 10 bases remaining between them. CDR1 is SEHNR and CDR2 is FQNEAQ in the germline V gene (reference sequence). The length of the CDR3 is 15 residues. CDR3 region: CASSPRGTTNEKLFF. The DNA of the CDR3 is TGTGCCAGCAGCCCCCGGGGGACAACTAATGAAAAACTGTTTTTT. The full variable domain, with the rest looked up from reference TRBV7-9 and TRBJ1-4, is DTGVSQNPRHKITKRGQNVTFRCDPISEHNRLYWYRQTLGQGPEFLTYFQNEAQLEKSRLLSDRFSAERPKGSFSTLEIQRTEQGDSAMYLCASSPRGTTNEKLFFGSGTQLSVL.

This clone was observed once. The chain uses TRBV6-6 and TRBJ1-2; D not certain. Germline CDR1 MNHNY, CDR2 SVGAGI (reference sequence). The CDR3 loop spans 12 amino acids. Trimming shortened V by 5 bases and J by 6 bases, and 10 bases separated the two germline ends. The CDR3 reads CASSLDPHGYTF. CDR3 nucleotides: TGTGCCAGCAGTCTGGACCCCCATGGCTACACCTTC.